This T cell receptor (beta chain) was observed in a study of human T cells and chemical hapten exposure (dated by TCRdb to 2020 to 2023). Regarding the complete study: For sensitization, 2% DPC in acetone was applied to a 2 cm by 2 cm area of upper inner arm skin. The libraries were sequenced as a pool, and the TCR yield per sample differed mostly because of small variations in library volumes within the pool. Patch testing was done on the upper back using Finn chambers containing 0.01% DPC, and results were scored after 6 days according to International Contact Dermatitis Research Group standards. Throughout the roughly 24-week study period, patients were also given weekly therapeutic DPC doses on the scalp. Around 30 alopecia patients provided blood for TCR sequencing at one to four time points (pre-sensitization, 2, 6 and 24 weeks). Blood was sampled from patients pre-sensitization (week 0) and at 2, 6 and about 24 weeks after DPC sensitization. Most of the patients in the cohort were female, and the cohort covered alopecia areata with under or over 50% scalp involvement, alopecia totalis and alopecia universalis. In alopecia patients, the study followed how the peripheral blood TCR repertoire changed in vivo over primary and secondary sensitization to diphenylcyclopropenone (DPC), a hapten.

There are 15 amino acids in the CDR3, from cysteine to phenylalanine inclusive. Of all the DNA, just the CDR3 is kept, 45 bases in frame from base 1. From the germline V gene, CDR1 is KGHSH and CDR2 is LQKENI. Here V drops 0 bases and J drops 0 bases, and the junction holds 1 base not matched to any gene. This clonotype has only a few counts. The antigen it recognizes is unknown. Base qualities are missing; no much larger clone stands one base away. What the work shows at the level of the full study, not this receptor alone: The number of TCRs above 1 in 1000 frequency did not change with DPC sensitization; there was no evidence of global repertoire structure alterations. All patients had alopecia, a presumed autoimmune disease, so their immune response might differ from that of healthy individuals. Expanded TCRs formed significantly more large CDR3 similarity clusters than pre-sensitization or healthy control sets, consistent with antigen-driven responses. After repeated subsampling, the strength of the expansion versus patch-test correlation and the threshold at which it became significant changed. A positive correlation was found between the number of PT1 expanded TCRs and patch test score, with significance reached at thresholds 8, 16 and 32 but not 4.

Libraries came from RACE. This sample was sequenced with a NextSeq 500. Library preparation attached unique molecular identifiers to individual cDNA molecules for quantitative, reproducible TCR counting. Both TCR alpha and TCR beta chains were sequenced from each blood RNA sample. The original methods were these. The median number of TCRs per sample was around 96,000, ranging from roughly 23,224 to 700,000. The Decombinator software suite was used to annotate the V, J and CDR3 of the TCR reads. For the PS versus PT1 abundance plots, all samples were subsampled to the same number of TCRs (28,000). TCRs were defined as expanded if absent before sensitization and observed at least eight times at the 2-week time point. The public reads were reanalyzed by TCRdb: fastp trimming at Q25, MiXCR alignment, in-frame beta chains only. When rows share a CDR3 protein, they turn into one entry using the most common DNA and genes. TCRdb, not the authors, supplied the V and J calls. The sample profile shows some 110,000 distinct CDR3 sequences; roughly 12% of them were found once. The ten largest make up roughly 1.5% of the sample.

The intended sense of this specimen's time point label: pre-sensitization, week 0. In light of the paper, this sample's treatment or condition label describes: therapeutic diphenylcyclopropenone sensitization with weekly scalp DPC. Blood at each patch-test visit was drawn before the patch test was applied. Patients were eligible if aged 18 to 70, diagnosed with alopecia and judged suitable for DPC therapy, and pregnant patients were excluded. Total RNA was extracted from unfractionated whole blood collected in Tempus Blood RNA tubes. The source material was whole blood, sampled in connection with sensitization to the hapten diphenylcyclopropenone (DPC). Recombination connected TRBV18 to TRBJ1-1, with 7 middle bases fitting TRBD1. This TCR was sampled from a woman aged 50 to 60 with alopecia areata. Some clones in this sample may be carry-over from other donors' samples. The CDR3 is CASSPPDRMNTEAFF. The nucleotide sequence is TGTGCCAGCTCACCACCGGACAGGATGAACACTGAAGCTTTCTTT. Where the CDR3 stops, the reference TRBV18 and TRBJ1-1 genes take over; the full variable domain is NAGVMQNPRHLVRRRGQEARLRCSPMKGHSHVYWYRQLPEEGLKFMVYLQKENIIDESGMPKERFSAEFPKEGPSILRIQQVVRGDSAAYFCASSPPDRMNTEAFFGQGTRLTVV.